These 25 T cell receptor delta chains were sequenced from one sample in a study of gamma-delta chains in newborns, infants, children. TCRdb re-processed the reads using CATT. The table lists several thousand delta-chain clones, more than 3% of them singletons. Input material: blood. The origin of the receptors is a child who was a newborn, infant or young child, either healthy, febrile or measles-vaccinated (not recorded which).

This clone showed up just a few times. This same CDR3 is encoded by further DNA sequences in the sample. The chain employs TRDV2 and TRDJ3; 13 nucleotides agree with TRDD3. CDR1 is GEAIGNYY and CDR2 is EKD in the germline V gene. The CDR3 length is 20 residues. J was trimmed by 0 bases and V by 3 bases; bases with no gene match: 7. The CDR3 DNA reads TGTGCCTGTGACTCCTACTGGGGGATACGCAGCTCCTGGGACACCCGACAGATGTTTTTC. Translation: CACDSYWGIRSSWDTRQMFF.

This clone is judged medium-sized. Additional DNA sequences in this sample encode the identical CDR3. The V and J genes are TRDV2 and TRDJ3, with D perhaps TRDD3 (6 bases). The CDR3 sequence is 18 residues long. Germline assignment: CDR1 GEAIGNYY and CDR2 EKD. The ends were cut back, 0 bases at V and 0 bases at J, with 11 bases in the middle. The CDR3 coding sequence is TGTGCCTGTGACACCGTGGGGGTTAGCTCCTGGGACACCCGACAGATGTTTTTC. This sequence encodes CACDTVGVSSWDTRQMFF.

Concerning this clone: TCRdb has a much larger clone's protein, which differs at residue 14 from the translation of this DNA, likely because of a read error; what is shown is the protein translated from the DNA. The V gene is TRDV2, the J gene TRDJ3; 11 bases line up with TRDD3. Per the germline V gene, CDR1 is GEAIGNYY and CDR2 is EKD. This CDR3 spans 18 amino acids. This CDR3 reads CACDTGGYASWDTLQMFF. The CDR3 DNA reads TGTGCCTGTGACACTGGGGGATACGCGTCCTGGGACACCCTACAGATGTTTTTC.

The sample holds a few counts of this clone. This may be a read error: a much more frequent sequence differs by one nucleotide. The V gene is TRDV2, the J gene TRDJ3, with a tentative D call TRDD3 (6 bases). Germline CDR1 and CDR2: GEAIGNYY and EKD. Trimming took 3 bases from V and 0 from J, leaving 17 bases between them. The CDR3 has 19 residues. This CDR3 is CACDSLIREDSWDTRQMFF. CDR3 sequence (DNA): TGTGCCTGTGACTCCTTGATACGCGAGGACTCCTGGGACACCCGACAGATGTTTTTC.

By share, this clone counts as medium-sized. The rearrangement uses TRDV2 and TRDJ3; tentatively, D is TRDD3 (6 bases). Germline V gene sequence: CDR1 GEAIGNYY, CDR2 EKD. V lost 1 base and J 0 bases, leaving 12 bases between the germline ends. This CDR3 contains 18 residues. DNA of the CDR3: TGTGCCTGTGACACGGTGGGGGCCAACTCCTGGGACACCCGACAGATGTTTTTC. This translates into CACDTVGANSWDTRQMFF.

This clone was picked up a small number of times. J is TRDJ3 and V is TRDV2; 13 bases fit TRDD3. The CDR3 length is 19 residues. Germline trimming cut 9 bases from V and 0 bases from J; bases unmatched to any gene: 10. Germline CDR1 and CDR2: GEAIGNYY and EKD. CDR3 sequence (DNA): TGTGCCGGCGACACTAACTGGGGGATACGCTCCTGGGACACCCGACAGATGTTTTTC. This sequence encodes CAGDTNWGIRSWDTRQMFF.

With respect to this clone: A much larger clone is a single base away; this may be a read error. V usage is TRDV2 and J usage is TRDJ3; TRDD3 matches at 8 bases. Germline V CDR1 and CDR2: GEAIGNYY, EKD. CDR3 length: 20 residues. CDR3 in DNA: TGTGCCTGTGACACCGAATGGGGGATCCCTACCTCCTGGGACACCCGACAGACGTTTTTC. Its translation: CACDTEWGIPTSWDTRQTFF.

Worth noting for this clone: A much larger clone differs from this one at a single base, so this may be a read error. In the same sample, other DNA sequences code for this CDR3. The chain couples TRDV2 to TRDJ2; TRDD3 might be the D (5 bases). Germline assignment: CDR1 GEAIGNYY and CDR2 EKD. The V end was cut by 0 bases, the J end by 1 base, with 8 bases between. The CDR3 extends over 15 amino acids. The CDR3 nucleotides are TGTGCCTGTGACACCGTTGGGGATTTGACAGCACAACTCTTCTTT. This encodes CACDTVGDLTAQLFF.

Judged by abundance, this clone is medium-sized (0.01 to 0.1%). At the DNA level, this CDR3 is encoded by other sequences in the same sample as well. The chain employs TRDV2 and TRDJ3, with 7 bases fitting TRDD3. Germline V gene data show CDR1 as GEAIGNYY and CDR2 as EKD. The length of the CDR3 is 17 residues. V dropped 0 bases and J dropped 3; count of bases not matched to a gene: 4. The CDR3 nucleotides are TGTGCCTGTGACACCGTACTGGGGAACTGGGACACCCGACAGATGTTTTTC. This sequence encodes CACDTVLGNWDTRQMFF.

Points on this clone: The protein TCRdb lists belongs to a much larger clone and differs from this DNA's translation at residue 3, which points to a read error; the protein shown is made from the DNA. V is TRDV2 and J is TRDJ1; 10 bases agree with TRDD3. Germline V lookup: CDR1 GEAIGNYY, CDR2 EKD. CDR3 length equals 17 residues. CDR3 in amino acids: CARDHLLGDLHTDKLIF. The CDR3 DNA reads TGTGCCCGTGACCATTTACTGGGGGATCTCCACACCGATAAACTCATCTTT.

This clone is medium-sized by share. V gene TRDV2 combines with J gene TRDJ3; D may be TRDD3 (5 bases). This CDR3 spans 19 amino acids. Germline CDR1 reads GEAIGNYY; CDR2 reads EKD. With 0 bases removed from V and 0 bases from J, the gap between germline ends came to 14 bases. The CDR3 is CACDTVGGKSSWDTRQMFF. Written as DNA, the CDR3 is TGTGCCTGTGACACCGTAGGGGGTAAGAGCTCCTGGGACACCCGACAGATGTTTTTC.

This clone was observed many times. Within the sample, other DNA sequences also encode this same CDR3. This rearrangement joins TRDV2 to TRDJ3, with 9 bases that match TRDD3. The CDR3 contains 18 residues. Germline V gives CDR1 GEAIGNYY, CDR2 EKD. The V gene end was trimmed by 2 bases and the J gene end by 0 bases; junction bases not matched to a gene: 4. CDR3 loop: CACDILGDSSWDTRQMFF. CDR3 coding DNA: TGTGCCTGTGACATACTGGGGGACTCCTCCTGGGACACCCGACAGATGTTTTTC.

The V and J genes are TRDV2 and TRDJ3, with D perhaps TRDD3 (6 bases). The germline V gene has CDR1 GEAIGNYY and CDR2 EKD. CDR3 length: 19 residues. Deletions cut 1 base from V and 0 bases from J, with 15 bases between. The CDR3, as DNA: TGTGCCTGTGACACGGTGGGGGTTCAAAGCTCCTGGGACACCCGACAGATGTTTTTC. The encoded protein is CACDTVGVQSSWDTRQMFF.

This clone appeared a few times. A far larger clone is one base from this, pointing to a likely read error. Other DNA sequences in the sample encode the same CDR3. The chain is built from TRDV2 and TRDJ3; D is possibly TRDD3 (5 bases). Germline CDR1 GEAIGNYY, CDR2 EKD. The CDR3 length is 16 residues. CDR3 nucleotide sequence: TGTGCCTGTGACTACTGGAGCTCCTGGGACACCCGACAGATGTTCTTC. Its protein product is CACDYWSSWDTRQMFF.

Sample share makes this clone medium-sized (0.01 to 0.1%). One base separates it from a far larger clone, so it is likely a read error. The chain joins TRDV2 to TRDJ3, with TRDD3 identical over 8 bases. Looked up from germline, CDR1 is GEAIGNYY and CDR2 is EKD. The CDR3 has 17 amino acids. The V and J ends lost 3 bases and 0 bases, in that order; junction bases with no gene match: 3. The CDR3 region is CACDAWGSSWDTRQMFF. CDR3 in DNA: TGTGCCTGTGACGCCTGGGGGAGCTCCTGGGACACCCGACAGATGTTTTTC.

Concerning this clone itself: TCRdb pairs this DNA with a much larger clone's protein that differs at residue 6, likely a read error; the protein shown was translated from the DNA. The chain employs TRDV2 and TRDJ3; the D call may be TRDD2 or TRDD3 (5 bases each). CDR3 length: 17 residues. V was pared by 7 bases and J by 0 bases, with 15 bases between. Germline values: CDR1 GEAIGNYY, CDR2 EKD. CDR3 sequence (DNA): TGTGCCTGCTTCCCACCGGGGAGCTCCTGGGACACCCGACAGATGTTTTTC. Translation gives CACFPPGSSWDTRQMFF.

This clone was seen at least ten times. The same CDR3 is also encoded by other DNA sequences in this sample. CDR3 region: CACDWGYSWDTRQMFF. CDR3 sequence (DNA): TGTGCCTGTGACTGGGGATACTCCTGGGACACCCGACAGATGTTTTTC. This chain uses TRDV2 with TRDJ3, with 7 bases aligning to TRDD3. Germline V gives CDR1 GEAIGNYY, CDR2 EKD. J lost 0 bases, V lost 3 bases, and 1 base had no gene match. The CDR3 loop spans 16 amino acids.

This clone has only a few counts. V and J are TRDV1 and TRDJ1; 8 bases are shared with TRDD3. Germline trimming cut 0 bases from V and 2 bases from J; bases unmatched to any gene: 8. CDR3 length equals 17 residues. CDR1 and CDR2 (germline): TSWWSYY, QGS. CDR3 nucleotides: TGTGCTCTTGGGGAACTCTGGGGGACATCTCTAACCGATAAACTCATCTTT. Its translation: CALGELWGTSLTDKLIF.

This clone has ten or more counts. CDR3 nucleotides: TGTGCCTGTGACACCGGGGGATACTGGAGCTCCTGGGACACCCGACAGATGTTTTTC. Translated: CACDTGGYWSSWDTRQMFF. V and J are TRDV2 and TRDJ3; TRDD3 aligns across 9 bases. The V segment lost 0 bases and the J segment 0 bases; nucleotides outside the gene matches: 5. The CDR3 is made up of 19 amino acids. Looked up from germline, CDR1 is GEAIGNYY and CDR2 is EKD.

The chain carries TRDV2 and TRDJ3; D is undetermined. The germline CDR1 and CDR2 sequences are GEAIGNYY and EKD. Trimming removed 3 bases at V and 0 bases at J, with 14 bases between. This CDR3 has 18 amino acids. CDR3 region: CACDAVAHGSWDTRQMFF. The CDR3 bases are TGTGCCTGTGACGCCGTCGCACACGGCTCCTGGGACACCCGACAGATGTTTTTC.

The V call is TRDV2, the J call TRDJ1; 11 nucleotides align to TRDD3. Germline assignment: CDR1 GEAIGNYY and CDR2 EKD. V lost 0 bases, J lost 1 base, and 3 bases stayed unmatched. This CDR3 has 16 amino acids. The CDR3 DNA is TGTGCCTGTGACACCCTGGGGGATACAAGCACCGATAAACTCATCTTT. As protein: CACDTLGDTSTDKLIF.

In its sample, this clone was seen a few times. Since a much larger clone is just one base distant, this may be a read error. Other DNA sequences of this sample code for an identical CDR3. This chain links TRDV2 with TRDJ1, with 7 nucleotides matching TRDD3. The CDR3 has 13 residues. Germline CDR1 reads GEAIGNYY; CDR2 reads EKD. CDR3 in DNA: TGCGCCTGTGATCTGGGGGACACCGATAAACTCATCTTT. Its translation is CACDLGDTDKLIF.

This clone is labeled medium-sized. Other DNA sequences from this sample encode an identical CDR3 as well. The chain recombines TRDV2 with TRDJ3; 10 nucleotides agree with TRDD3. CDR1 is GEAIGNYY, CDR2 EKD, per germline. The CDR3 has 18 residues. The ends lost 0 bases at V and 0 bases at J; junction bases unmatched: 1. Here the CDR3 reads CACDTGGYGSWDTRQMFF. CDR3 nucleotides: TGTGCCTGTGACACCGGGGGATACGGCTCCTGGGACACCCGACAGATGTTTTTC.

This clone has a handful of counts. TCRdb has a much larger clone's protein, which differs at residue 5 from the translation of this DNA, likely because of a read error; what is shown is the protein translated from the DNA. V and J are TRDV2 and TRDJ3; unclear D gene. This CDR3 is 17 amino acids long. V dropped 3 bases and J dropped 0 bases, with 11 bases sitting between them. From germline, CDR1 is GEAIGNYY and CDR2 EKD. The CDR3 coding sequence is TGTGCCTGTGACGCCGTACTTAGCTCCTGGGACACCCGACAGATGTTTTTC. Protein: CACDAVLSSWDTRQMFF.

Comment on this clone: This may stem from a read error, because a much larger clone lies one nucleotide away. The chain recombines TRDV2 with TRDJ3; 11 bases map to TRDD3. Because TCRdb records no J gene, it was assigned here through a match of the DNA to germline. This CDR3 region has 20 residues. Germline CDR1 is GEAIGNYY and CDR2 is EKD. The CDR3 DNA is TGTGCCTGTGACACATTTACTGGGGGATATGAGTACCGGGACACCCGACGGATGTTTTTC. Its translation: CACDTFTGGYEYRDTRRMFF.